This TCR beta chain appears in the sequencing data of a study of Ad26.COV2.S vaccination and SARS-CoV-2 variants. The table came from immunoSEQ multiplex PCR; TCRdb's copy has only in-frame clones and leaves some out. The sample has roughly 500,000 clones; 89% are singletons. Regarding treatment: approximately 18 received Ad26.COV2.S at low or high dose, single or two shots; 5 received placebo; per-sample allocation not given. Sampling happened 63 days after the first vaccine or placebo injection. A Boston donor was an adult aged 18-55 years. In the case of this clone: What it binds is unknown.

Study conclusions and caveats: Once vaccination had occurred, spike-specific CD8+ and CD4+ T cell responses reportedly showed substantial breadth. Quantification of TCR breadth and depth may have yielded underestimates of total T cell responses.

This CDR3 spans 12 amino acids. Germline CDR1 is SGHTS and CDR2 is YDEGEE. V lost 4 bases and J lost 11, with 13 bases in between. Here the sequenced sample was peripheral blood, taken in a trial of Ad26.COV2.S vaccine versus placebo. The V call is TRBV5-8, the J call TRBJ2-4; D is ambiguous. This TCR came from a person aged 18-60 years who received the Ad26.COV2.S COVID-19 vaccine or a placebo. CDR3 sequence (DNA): TGTGCCAGCAGCCTCCGGACCTACTTTCAGTACTTC. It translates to CASSLRTYFQYF.